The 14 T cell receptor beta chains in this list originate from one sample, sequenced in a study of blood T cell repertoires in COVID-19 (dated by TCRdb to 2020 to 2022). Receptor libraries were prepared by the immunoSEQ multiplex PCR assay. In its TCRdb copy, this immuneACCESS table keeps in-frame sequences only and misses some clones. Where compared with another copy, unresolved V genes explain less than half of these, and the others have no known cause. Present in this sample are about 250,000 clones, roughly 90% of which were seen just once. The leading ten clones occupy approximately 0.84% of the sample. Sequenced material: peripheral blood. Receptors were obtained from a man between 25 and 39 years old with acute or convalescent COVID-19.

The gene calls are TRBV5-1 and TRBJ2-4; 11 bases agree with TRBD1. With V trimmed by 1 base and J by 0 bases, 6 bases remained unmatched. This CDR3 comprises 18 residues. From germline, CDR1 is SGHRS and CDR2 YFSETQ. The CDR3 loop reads CASSLIGQGALAKNIQYF. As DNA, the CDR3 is TGCGCCAGCAGCTTGATTGGACAGGGGGCTTTAGCCAAAAACATTCAGTACTTC.

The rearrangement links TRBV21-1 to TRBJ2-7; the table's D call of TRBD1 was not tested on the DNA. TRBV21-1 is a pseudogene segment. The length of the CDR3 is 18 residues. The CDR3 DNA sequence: TGTGCCAGCAGCAAAGTGATCCGTTTAGACAGGGAACCCCACGAGCAGTACTTC. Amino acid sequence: CASSKVIRLDREPHEQYF.

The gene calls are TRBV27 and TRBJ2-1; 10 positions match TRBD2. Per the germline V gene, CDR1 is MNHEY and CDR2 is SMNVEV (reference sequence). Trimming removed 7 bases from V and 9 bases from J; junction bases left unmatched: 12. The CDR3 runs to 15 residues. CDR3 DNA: TGTGCCAGCAAGACCACACAGCGGGAGGGCGGTGAGCAGTTCTTC. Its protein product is CASKTTQREGGEQFF.

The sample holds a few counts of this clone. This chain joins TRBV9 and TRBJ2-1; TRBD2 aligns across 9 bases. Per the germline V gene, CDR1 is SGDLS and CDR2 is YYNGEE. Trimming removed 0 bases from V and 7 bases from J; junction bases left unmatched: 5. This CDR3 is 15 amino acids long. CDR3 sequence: CASSVVGREGNEQFF. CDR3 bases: TGTGCCAGCAGCGTAGTGGGGCGGGAGGGTAATGAGCAGTTCTTC.

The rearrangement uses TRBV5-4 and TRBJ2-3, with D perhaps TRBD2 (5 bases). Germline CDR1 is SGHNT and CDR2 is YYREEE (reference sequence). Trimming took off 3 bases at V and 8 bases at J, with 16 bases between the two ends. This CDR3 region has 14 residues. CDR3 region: CASSSDSTFGTQYF. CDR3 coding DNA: TGTGCCAGCAGCTCGGACTCCACGTTTGGTACGCAGTATTTT.

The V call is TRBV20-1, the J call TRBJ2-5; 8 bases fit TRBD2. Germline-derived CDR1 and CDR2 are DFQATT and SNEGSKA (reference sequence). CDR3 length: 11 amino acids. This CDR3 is CKAGVSETQYF. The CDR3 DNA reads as TGCAAAGCGGGAGTTTCAGAGACCCAGTACTTC.

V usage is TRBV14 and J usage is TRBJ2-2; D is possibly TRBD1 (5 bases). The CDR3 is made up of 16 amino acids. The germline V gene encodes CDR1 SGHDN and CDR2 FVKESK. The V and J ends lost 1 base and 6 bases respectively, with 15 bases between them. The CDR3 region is CASSQARGRVAGELFF. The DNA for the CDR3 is TGTGCCAGCAGCCAAGCTCGAGGCAGGGTTGCCGGGGAGCTGTTTTTT.

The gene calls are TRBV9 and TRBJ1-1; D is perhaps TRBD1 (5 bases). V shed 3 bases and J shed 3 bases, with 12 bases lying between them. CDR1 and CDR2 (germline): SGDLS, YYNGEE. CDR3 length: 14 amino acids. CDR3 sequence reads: CASSGGTRHTEAFF. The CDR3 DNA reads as TGTGCCAGCAGCGGCGGGACGAGACACACTGAAGCTTTCTTT.

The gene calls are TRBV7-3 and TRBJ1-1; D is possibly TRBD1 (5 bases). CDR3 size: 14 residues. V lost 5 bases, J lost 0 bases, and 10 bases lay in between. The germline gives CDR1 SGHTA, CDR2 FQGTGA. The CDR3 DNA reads TGTGCCAGCAGCCTACAGGCGCTGAACACTGAAGCTTTCTTT. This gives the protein CASSLQALNTEAFF.

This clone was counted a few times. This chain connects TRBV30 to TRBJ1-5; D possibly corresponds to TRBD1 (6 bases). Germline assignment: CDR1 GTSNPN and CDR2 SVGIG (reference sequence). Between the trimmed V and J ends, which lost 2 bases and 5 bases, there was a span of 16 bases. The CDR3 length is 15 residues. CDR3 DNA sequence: TGTGCCTGGAGTCGGGGGGGCGGAGGATATCAGCCCCAGCATTTT. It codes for CAWSRGGGGYQPQHF.

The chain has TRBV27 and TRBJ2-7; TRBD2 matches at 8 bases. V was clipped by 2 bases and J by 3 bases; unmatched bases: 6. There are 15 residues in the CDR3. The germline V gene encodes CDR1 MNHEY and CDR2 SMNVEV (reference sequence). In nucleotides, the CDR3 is TGTGCCAGCAGTTTAACCCTAGCGGGCTACTACGAGCAGTACTTC. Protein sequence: CASSLTLAGYYEQYF.

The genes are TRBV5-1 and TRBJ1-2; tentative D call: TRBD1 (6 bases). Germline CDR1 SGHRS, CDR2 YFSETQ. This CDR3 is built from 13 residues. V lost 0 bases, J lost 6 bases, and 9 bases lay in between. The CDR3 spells CASSLGGGDGYTF. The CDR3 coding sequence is TGCGCCAGCAGCTTGGGCGGGGGCGATGGCTACACCTTC.

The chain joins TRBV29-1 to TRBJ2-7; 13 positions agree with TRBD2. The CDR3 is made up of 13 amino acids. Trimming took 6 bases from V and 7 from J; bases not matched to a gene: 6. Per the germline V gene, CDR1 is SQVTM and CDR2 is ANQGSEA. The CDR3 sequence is CSVSEGLAGEQYF. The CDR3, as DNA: TGCAGCGTGTCCGAGGGACTAGCGGGAGAGCAGTACTTC.

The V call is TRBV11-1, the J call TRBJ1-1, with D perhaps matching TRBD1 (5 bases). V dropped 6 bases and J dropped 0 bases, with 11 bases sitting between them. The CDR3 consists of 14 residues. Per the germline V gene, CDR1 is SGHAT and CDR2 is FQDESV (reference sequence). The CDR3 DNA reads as TGTGCCAGCAGTAGGGGATTGCTGAACACTGAAGCTTTCTTT. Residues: CASSRGLLNTEAFF. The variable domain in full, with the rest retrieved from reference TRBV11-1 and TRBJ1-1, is EAEVAQSPRYKITEKSQAVAFWCDPISGHATLYWYRQILGQGPELLVQFQDESVVDDSQLPKDRFSAERLKGVDSTLKIQPAELGDSAMYLCASSRGLLNTEAFFGQGTRLTVV.